This T cell receptor (beta chain) is drawn from a study of blood T cells in healthy people across ages. The study, taken as a whole, reports: Fewer expanded clones and more diversity marked long-lived versus aged donors. Estimates of total diversity, which came from one million sequenced T cells, were considered to be underestimates.

With a J-beta primer mix and a sample-barcoded 5' primer, a second PCR ran about 7 to 11 cycles. In TCRdb, the 5' RACE reads were re-called with MiXCR into one record per CDR3 protein. The sample carries approximately 360,000 distinct CDR3 sequences, 45% to 60% recorded once. Drawn from each donor were around 9.1 milliliters of peripheral blood. Notes on this clonotype: The antigen remains undetermined.

Germline V gene sequence: CDR1 SGHAT, CDR2 FQDESV (reference sequence). The CDR3 covers 14 residues. V lost 5 bases and J 10 bases, leaving 20 bases between the germline ends. The material sequenced was blood. The source is a man in his 60s in good health. This sequence joins TRBV11-1 and TRBJ2-5; the D is unclear. The CDR3 region is CASSPPAVDWRQYF. The CDR3 nucleotides read TGTGCCAGCAGCCCACCGGCTGTAGACTGGCGCCAGTACTTC.